This paragraph reports one T cell receptor beta chain. This clone's antigen is unknown. One base away there is no much larger clone; base qualities are not given. One collaborating source in Seattle enrolled patients while the patients were actively infected and followed the patients over time throughout the course of disease. Each collaborating institution followed its own protocols to collect whole blood in K2EDTA tubes. For TCRbeta analysis, collaborator samples were shipped as frozen whole blood, as isolated PBMCs, or as DNA extracted from either sample type. The data were taken from a study of blood T cell repertoires in COVID-19 (dated by TCRdb to 2018 to 2021). For context, the study as a whole: Samples from collaborators originated in the United States, Italy and Spain and spanned both the acute and convalescent phases of COVID-19. Where HLA class I and class II types were available, the types were taken from metadata supplied by the sample provider, not from assay-based typing. A de-identified subject ID, COVID-19 status, age in years and sex were almost always included in the sample metadata. Samples were obtained from the ongoing ImmuneRACE study (first 160 participants) and from approximately 1,200 subjects provided by 6 global collaborators. The repertoires were released in a freely available public database intended as a resource for research on the immune response to SARS-CoV-2. The dataset comprised deeply sampled blood TCRbeta repertoires from subjects exposed to, actively infected with, or recovered from COVID-19. The material from the prospective study consisted of cDNA or gDNA derived from T cells, B-cell-depleted T cells, or PBMCs.

Relative to germline, V is 1 base shorter and J is 1 base shorter, with 7 bases between their ends. The germline V gene (reference sequence) supplies CDR1 LNHDA and CDR2 SQIVND. Taken from cysteine to phenylalanine, the CDR3 has 14 residues. Just the 42-base CDR3 DNA is kept, in frame starting at base 1. TCRbeta CDR3 regions were amplified from genomic DNA by means of the immunoSEQ Assay, a bias-controlled multiplex PCR. The paper's data handling went like this. The number of nucleated cells in each sample was estimated by amplification of reference gene primers within the assay. To quantify the absolute abundance of each unique TCRbeta CDR3 rearrangement, sequence reads were collapsed and filtered. For each sample, productive Simpson clonality was calculated by taking the square root of Simpson's diversity index across productive rearrangements. Not all clones reach the TCRdb copy of this immuneACCESS table, which keeps in-frame sequences only. Checked studies attribute under half of the gap to unresolved V genes and leave the rest unexplained. That table gives V, J and clone size, and the DNA gave D and trimming. The sample data list under 85,000 clones, and 65% to 90% of these were observed just once. 6.5% to 7.5% of the sample is taken by the ten largest.

Broader findings and caveats from the paper: The amount of clinical and demographic metadata varied by source and participant and was provided uncurated.

Recombination connected TRBV19 to TRBJ1-1; no D gene can be assigned with confidence. This TCR came from a man aged 25 to 40 with COVID-19, enrolled during active disease. Material for sequencing was peripheral blood. The CDR3 region has the sequence CASSIGGSNTEAFF. At the DNA level, the sequence is TGTGCCAGTAGTATAGGAGGGTCGAACACTGAAGCTTTCTTT.